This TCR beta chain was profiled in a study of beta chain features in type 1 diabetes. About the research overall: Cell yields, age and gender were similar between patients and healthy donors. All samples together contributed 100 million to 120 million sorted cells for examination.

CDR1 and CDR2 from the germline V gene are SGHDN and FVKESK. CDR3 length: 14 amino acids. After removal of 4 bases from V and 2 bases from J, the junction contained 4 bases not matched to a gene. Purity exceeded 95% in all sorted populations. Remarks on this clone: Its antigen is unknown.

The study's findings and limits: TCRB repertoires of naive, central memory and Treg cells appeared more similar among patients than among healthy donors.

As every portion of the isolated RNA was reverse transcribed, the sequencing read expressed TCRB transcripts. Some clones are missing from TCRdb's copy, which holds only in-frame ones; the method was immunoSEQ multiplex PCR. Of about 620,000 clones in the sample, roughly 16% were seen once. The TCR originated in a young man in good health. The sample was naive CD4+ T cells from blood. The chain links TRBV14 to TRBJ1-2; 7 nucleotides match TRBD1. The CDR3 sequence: CASSPWTGNYGYTF. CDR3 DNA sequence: TGTGCCAGCAGCCCCTGGACAGGAAACTATGGCTACACCTTC.